Included here is one TCR beta chain sequence, with context. The target antigen is unknown. Authors of the study amplified TCR beta CDR3 regions from RNA transcripts. The primer set for the first-round RT-PCR of the TCR CDR3 was HTBI. TCRdb analysed the multiplex PCR reads with MiXCR anew, one entry per CDR3 protein. The table includes around 380,000 distinct CDR3 sequences, less than 15% detected once. Each patient was aged 18 to 65 and had newly diagnosed hyperthyroidism of under 2 months' duration. The sample is drawn from a study of T cells in Graves' hyperthyroidism and ophthalmopathy. Study-wide context: Before any treatment, at initial diagnosis, peripheral blood was collected.

General study findings and limits: Expanded thyroid clonotypes (above 0.001) were mostly also found in blood.

The germline V gene encodes CDR1 KGHSH and CDR2 LQKENI. The CDR3 is 15 residues long. J was trimmed by 1 base and V by 6 bases; bases with no gene match: 6. The sequence was collected from a man aged 25-45 years with Graves' hyperthyroidism that later progressed to Graves' ophthalmopathy. The V gene is TRBV18, the J gene TRBJ2-7, with 10 bases aligning to TRBD1. The sample was blood. The CDR3 coding sequence is TGTGCCAGCTCCCCGGGGACAGGGGTTTCCTACGAGCAGTACTTC. This gives the protein CASSPGTGVSYEQYF.